The T cell receptor beta chain described here comes from a study of naive and memory T cell subsets. Two oligonucleotides, mixed equimolar, formed the beta constant-region primer covering TRBC1 and TRBC2. The ligated cDNA underwent four PCR rounds using SP2 and nested alpha and beta constant-region primers. TCRdb reprocessed the UMI-ligation and nested PCR reads via MiXCR and lists one record per CDR3 protein. Of more than 95,000 distinct CDR3 sequences listed, roughly 15% are singletons. Sequential positive selection took CD4 T cells first, then CD8 T cells. General study results and limits: TCR abundance followed a power law differing between naive and memory subsets. Possibly reflecting memory cells re-expressing CD45RA, a few larger clonotypes occurred in naive repertoires, especially CD8.

V gave up 0 bases and J gave up 5 bases; unmatched junction bases: 7. Germline CDR1 and CDR2: SGHDN and FVKESK. The CDR3 is made up of 16 amino acids. Remarks on this clonotype: Antigen: not known.

The sample consisted of naive CD8+ T cells from blood. This sequence originates from a human donor in good health. V is TRBV14 and J is TRBJ1-5, with TRBD1 matching 7 bases. CDR3 DNA: TGTGCCAGCAGCCAAGATGAGGGGACAGTGGATCAGCCCCAGCATTTT. This gives the protein CASSQDEGTVDQPQHF.